The rows below give T cell receptor beta chains drawn from one sample of a study of cytomegalovirus exposure and HLA in healthy donors. Libraries were prepared by immunoSEQ multiplex PCR; TCRdb keeps only in-frame clonotypes and omits some of them. The data show around 200,000 clones, with around 83% seen just once and 1.4% held by the top ten. Source material: PBMCs. These receptor sequences come from a girl between 5 and 17 years old in good health and CMV-seronegative. The CDR3 runs from the conserved cysteine through the conserved F or W. D genes are given only for firm matches. A row's size may be missing; if present it is once, few, many or a size class.

J gene	V gene	D gene	clone size	CDR3 DNA	CDR3 protein
TRBJ1-2	TRBV28	.	.	TGTGCCACCCCTTCGCTGGACAGCCTTATGGGCTACACCTTC	CATPSLDSLMGYTF
TRBJ2-7	TRBV2	TRBD1	.	TGTGCCAGCAGGAACGACCTTAGGACAGGGGACGAGCAGTACTTC	CASRNDLRTGDEQYF
TRBJ2-7	TRBV4-3	.	.	TGCGCCAGCAGCCAAGTCGCAGGGGGGTCCTACGAGCAGTACTTC	CASSQVAGGSYEQYF
TRBJ2-1	TRBV6-6	.	.	TGTGCCAGCAGTTACTCAATAGATGAGCAGTTCTTC	CASSYSIDEQFF
TRBJ2-7	TRBV5-1	TRBD2	.	TGCGCCAGCAGCTTGGCTCCTAGCGGGTCTTCCTACGAGCAGTACTTC	CASSLAPSGSSYEQYF
TRBJ2-4	TRBV6-1	TRBD1	.	TGTGCCAGCAGTGAAAGTAGGGGGCGACGATCGGACATTCAGTACTTC	CASSESRGRRSDIQYF
TRBJ1-1	TRBV7-3	.	few	TGTGCCAGCGGGTCAGGGGCGAACACTGAAGCTTTCTTT	CASGSGANTEAFF
TRBJ2-2	TRBV2	.	.	TGTGCCAGCGGTCCGTTGGGGGGGGGCCGGGAGCTGTTTTTT	CASGPLGGGRELFF
TRBJ2-5	TRBV29-1	.	.	TGCAGCGTCGCGACAAATTCGGTATACGAGACCCAGTACTTC	CSVATNSVYETQYF
TRBJ1-5	TRBV5-1	.	few	TGCGCCAGCAGTCCCCATGGGGCTAGCAATCAGCCCCAGCATTTT	CASSPHGASNQPQHF
TRBJ1-6	TRBV15	.	.	TGTGCCACCAGCGGGGGGGTGAATTCACCCCTCCACTTT	CATSGGVNSPLHF
TRBJ2-1	TRBV5-4	.	.	TGTGCCAGCAGCTCGGGGAGGCGTCAGTTCTTC	CASSSGRRQFF
TRBJ2-3	TRBV27	TRBD2	.	TGTGCCAGCAGTCCCCAACTAGCGGGGGTAGATACGCAGTATTTT	CASSPQLAGVDTQYF
TRBJ2-1	TRBV10-1	TRBD2	.	TGCGCCAGCAGTGATGGGAAGCGGGAGGTTAATGAGCAGTTCTTC	CASSDGKREVNEQFF
TRBJ2-1	TRBV18	TRBD2	.	TGTGCCAGCTCCCCTCTAGCGGGAGGTGGAAATGAGCAGTTCTTC	CASSPLAGGGNEQFF
TRBJ1-6	TRBV7-9	.	.	TGTGCCAGCAGCTTAGCGCAGGGAAGCCTCCACTTT	CASSLAQGSLHF
TRBJ2-1	TRBV10-3	.	.	TGTGCCATCAGTGTTCGGGATGAGCAGTTCTTC	CAISVRDEQFF
TRBJ2-7	TRBV18	TRBD1	.	TGTGCCAGCTCACCAGTCGGGGACAGGGGGCGCCCGGCCCACGAGCAGTACTTC	CASSPVGDRGRPAHEQYF
TRBJ2-7	TRBV5-1	.	.	TGCGCCAGCAGCTTGGATGGCCCCCCGGGTGAGCAGTACTTC	CASSLDGPPGEQYF
TRBJ2-5	TRBV5-1	.	.	TGCGCCACTCGGTGGGGACTCAGTACCAAAGAGACCCAGTACTTC	CATRWGLSTKETQYF
TRBJ1-1	TRBV4-3	.	.	TGCGCCAGCAGCCTTAGCGAACAGGGTTGGGGCACTGAAGCTTTCTTT	CASSLSEQGWGTEAFF
TRBJ1-1	TRBV6-5	.	.	TGTGCCAGCAGGACATCCCTGAACACTGAAGCTTTCTTT	CASRTSLNTEAFF
TRBJ1-4	TRBV19	.	.	TGTGCCAGTAGTGCGGGGACTACTAATGAAAAACTGTTTTTT	CASSAGTTNEKLFF
TRBJ2-3	TRBV6-1	TRBD2	few	TGTGCCAGCAGTGAACTAGCGGGAGGGCCAGATACGCAGTATTTT	CASSELAGGPDTQYF
TRBJ1-1	TRBV5-1	TRBD1	few	TGCGCCAGCAGCTTTAAAGGACAGGGCTCCACTGAAGCTTTCTTT	CASSFKGQGSTEAFF
TRBJ1-2	TRBV7-9	TRBD1	.	TGTGCCAGCACCCCAAGCGGGACAGGGGATGGCTACACCTTC	CASTPSGTGDGYTF
TRBJ1-5	TRBV25-1	.	.	TGTGCCAGCAGCGGGACACCTAATCAGCCCCAGCATTTT	CASSGTPNQPQHF
TRBJ2-3	TRBV11-3	TRBD2	.	TGTGCCAGCAGCTTAGGTCGGAGCGGGAGAATCGATACGCAGTATTTT	CASSLGRSGRIDTQYF
TRBJ2-1	TRBV7-3	TRBD2	once	TGTGCCAGCAGCTTAACTCCGGGACTAGCGGGCCGGTTCTTC	CASSLTPGLAGRFF
TRBJ2-3	TRBV30	.	.	TGTGCCTGGAGTATACTAGGGGATACGCAGTATTTT	CAWSILGDTQYF
TRBJ2-7	TRBV7-9	TRBD2	.	TGTGCCAGCCGGACTAGCGGGGGAAGTGGGTACTTC	CASRTSGGSGYF
TRBJ1-1	TRBV28	.	.	TGTGCCAGCAGTTTGGCGGGGACGGGGCGGAAAGCTTTCTTT	CASSLAGTGRKAFF
TRBJ2-1	TRBV19	.	.	TGTGCCAGTAGTATAGCGGGTTTGAATGAGCAGTTCTTC	CASSIAGLNEQFF
TRBJ2-6	TRBV7-6	.	.	TGTGCCAGCAGCTTAGGAGAGACAATCAACTCTGGGGCCAACGTCCTGACTTTC	CASSLGETINSGANVLTF
TRBJ2-1	TRBV7-2	TRBD1	.	TGTGCCAGCAGCCCAGACAGGGGGGGCTACAATGAGCAGTTCTTC	CASSPDRGGYNEQFF
TRBJ1-5	TRBV9	.	.	TGTGCCAGCAGCGTCGGGGGGGCTGGAAATCAGCCCCAGCATTTT	CASSVGGAGNQPQHF
TRBJ2-7	TRBV6-5	.	.	TGTGCCAGCAGCCTCGGCGGCTACGAGCAGTACTTC	CASSLGGYEQYF
TRBJ2-1	TRBV5-4	.	.	TGTGCCAGCAGCTTCTCAGACAATGAGCAGTTCTTC	CASSFSDNEQFF
TRBJ1-2	TRBV27	TRBD1	.	TGTGCCAGCAGTCCTTGGGGACAGGGGGCGAAGTATGGCTACACCTTC	CASSPWGQGAKYGYTF